This TCR beta chain stems from a study of blood T cell repertoires in COVID-19. About the study: Donors in the United States, Italy and Spain gave samples during acute or convalescent COVID-19. From T cells, B-cell-depleted T cells, or PBMCs came the material, which was cDNA or gDNA.

In the original workflow: For nucleated cells, counts were estimated from reference gene primer amplification. Sequencing used immunoSEQ multiplex PCR; TCRdb keeps in-frame clones, though not all of them. V, J and clone size are those of that table, while D and trimming were read from the DNA. The table shows about 97,000 clones, with about four fifths occurring only once. This sequence originates from a man between 35 and 55 years old with active or convalescent COVID-19. Sequencing was performed on peripheral blood.

The DNA of the CDR3 is TGTGCCAGCAGCCTGAGGGGACAGATCCTCTCCTACGAGCAGTACTTC. Translating gives CASSLRGQILSYEQYF. The chain joins TRBV5-8 to TRBJ2-7; TRBD1 matches at 7 bases. Germline trimming cut 4 bases from V and 0 bases from J; bases unmatched to any gene: 10. The CDR3 has 16 residues. CDR1 SGHTS and CDR2 YDEGEE come from the germline V gene.